This section outlines one T cell receptor (beta chain) sequence together with its context. The sample originates from a study of technical replicates of blood from a few donors. The CDR3 spans 12 residues. V lost 8 bases to trimming and J lost 5 bases; unmatched junction nucleotides: 3. CDR1 WNHNN and CDR2 SYGVQD come from the germline V gene (reference sequence). This table comes from immunoSEQ multiplex PCR, and its TCRdb copy is limited to in-frame clones, with some not included. The sample has about 81,000 clones, almost 96% seen once. The chain has TRBV10-1 and TRBJ2-1, with 7 bases lining up with TRBD1. The TCR was taken from a human donor in good health. The specimen was T cells isolated from PBMCs. CDR3 in DNA: TGCGCCAGCTCCGGGACAGACAATGAGCAGTTCTTC. Its protein product is CASSGTDNEQFF.